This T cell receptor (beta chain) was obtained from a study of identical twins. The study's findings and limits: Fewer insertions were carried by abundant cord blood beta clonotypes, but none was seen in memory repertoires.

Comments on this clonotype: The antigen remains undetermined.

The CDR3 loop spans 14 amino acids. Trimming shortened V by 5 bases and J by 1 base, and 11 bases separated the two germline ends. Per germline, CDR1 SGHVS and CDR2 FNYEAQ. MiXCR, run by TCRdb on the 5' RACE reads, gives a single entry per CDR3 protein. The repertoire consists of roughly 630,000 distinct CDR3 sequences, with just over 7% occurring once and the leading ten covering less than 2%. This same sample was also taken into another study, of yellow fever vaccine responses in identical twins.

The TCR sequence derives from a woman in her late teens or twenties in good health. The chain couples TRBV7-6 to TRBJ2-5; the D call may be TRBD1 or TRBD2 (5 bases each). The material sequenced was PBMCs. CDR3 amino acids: CASSQGPFQETQYF. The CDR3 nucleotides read TGTGCCAGCAGCCAGGGACCTTTCCAAGAGACCCAGTACTTC.